This TCR beta chain originates from a study of blood T cell repertoires in COVID-19. The V segment lost 3 bases and the J segment 7 bases; nucleotides outside the gene matches: 1. Germline assignment: CDR1 LNHDA and CDR2 SQIVND (reference sequence). The CDR3 loop spans 13 amino acids. Original handling: Researchers report that nucleated cell counts were estimated from reference gene primer amplification. TCRdb keeps only in-frame clones here, not all; method: immunoSEQ multiplex PCR. V and J calls and clone size are those listed in that table; D and trimming were worked out from the DNA. The sample comprises around 260,000 clones, approximately 89% of which are singletons, and approximately 2.2% rests with the top ten.

The sequence derives from a woman between 45 and 60 years old with acute or convalescent COVID-19. The material sequenced was peripheral blood. V and J are TRBV19 and TRBJ2-2; 8 bases map to TRBD2. CDR3 amino acids: CASSISGIGELFF. In DNA, the CDR3 is TGTGCCAGTAGTATTAGCGGGATCGGGGAGCTGTTTTTT.